This entry is about one T cell receptor (beta chain). What it recognizes is unknown. The CDR3 spans 14 residues. The V end was cut by 5 bases, the J end by 1 base, with 8 bases between. Germline V CDR1 and CDR2: MNHEY, SVGAGI. Time point of the sample: week 23, last vaccination. The study gave 300 ug of mutant IDH1 20-mer peptide per vaccine dose, with topical imiquimod. Every donor had a new WHO grade 3 or 4 astrocytoma that was IDH1-mutant, with loss of nuclear ATRX. Libraries were prepared by immunoSEQ multiplex PCR; TCRdb keeps only in-frame clonotypes and omits some of them. This table holds 40,000 or so clones, roughly 80% found once. These data are taken from a study of a mutant IDH1 vaccine in newly diagnosed glioma. On the study more broadly: Once 4-6 weeks had passed after radiotherapy alone, vaccination started, or it started with temozolomide cycles. Earlier therapy was either radiotherapy, temozolomide, or both, and most got both. Whole-study results and caveats: Top peripheral T cell clonotype shifts appeared unrelated to pseudoprogression.

The TCR was taken from a woman in her late teens or twenties with glioma. Some clones in this sample may be carry-over from other donors' samples. This material consisted of PBMCs, taken from a glioma patient whose treatment included an IDH1 peptide vaccine. This rearrangement joins TRBV6-5 to TRBJ2-2, with a weak D call TRBD2 (6 bases). CDR3 residues: CASSVGGNTGELFF. In DNA form, the CDR3 reads TGTGCCAGCAGTGTCGGGGGGAACACCGGGGAGCTGTTTTTT.